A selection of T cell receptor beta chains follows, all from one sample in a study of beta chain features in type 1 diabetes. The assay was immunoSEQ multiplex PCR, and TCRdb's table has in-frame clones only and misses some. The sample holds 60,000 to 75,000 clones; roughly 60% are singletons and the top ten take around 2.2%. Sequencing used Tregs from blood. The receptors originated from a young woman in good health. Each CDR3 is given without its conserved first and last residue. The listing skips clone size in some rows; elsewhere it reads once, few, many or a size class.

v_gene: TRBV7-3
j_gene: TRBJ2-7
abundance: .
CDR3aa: ASSLGGSPYEQY

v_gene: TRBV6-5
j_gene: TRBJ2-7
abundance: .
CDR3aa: ASSRRSTYEQY

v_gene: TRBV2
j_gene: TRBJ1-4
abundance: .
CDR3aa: ASRTQGAEKLF

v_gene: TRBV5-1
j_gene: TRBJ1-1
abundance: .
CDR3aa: ASSLAAGWSTEAF

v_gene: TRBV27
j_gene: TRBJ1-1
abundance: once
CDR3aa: ASRPDRVGTEAF

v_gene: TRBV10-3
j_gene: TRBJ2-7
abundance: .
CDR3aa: AISHSYEQY

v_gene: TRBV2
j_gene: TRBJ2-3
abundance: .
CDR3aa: ASSDGLGRNTDTQY

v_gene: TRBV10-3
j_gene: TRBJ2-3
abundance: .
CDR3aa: ASLGTTTDTQY

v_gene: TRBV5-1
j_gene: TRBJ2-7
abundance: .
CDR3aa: ASSLLIGGLAGVGEQY

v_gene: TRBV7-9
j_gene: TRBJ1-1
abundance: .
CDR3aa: ASSYLRQPWGAF

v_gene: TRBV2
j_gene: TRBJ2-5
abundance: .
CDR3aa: ASSDGEIETQY

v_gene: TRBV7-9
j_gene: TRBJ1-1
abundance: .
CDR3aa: ASSPWAGGTEAF

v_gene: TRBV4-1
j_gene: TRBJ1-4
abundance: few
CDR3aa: ASSQTVGRPHVATNEKLF

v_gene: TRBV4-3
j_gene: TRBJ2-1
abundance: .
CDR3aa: ASSRARGHEQF

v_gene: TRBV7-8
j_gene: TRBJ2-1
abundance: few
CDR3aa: ASSPRGFSYNEQF

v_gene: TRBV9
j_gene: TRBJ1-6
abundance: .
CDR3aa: ASSVAGGGRLNSPLH

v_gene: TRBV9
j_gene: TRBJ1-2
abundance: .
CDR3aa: ASSVTSWDSGYT